A selection of T cell receptor beta chains follows, all from one sample in a study of cytomegalovirus exposure and HLA in healthy donors. The table came from immunoSEQ multiplex PCR; TCRdb's copy has only in-frame clones and leaves some out. The sample table sets out approximately 150,000 clones. Material for sequencing was PBMCs. These receptors all stem from a woman in her forties in good health and CMV-seronegative. Both conserved end residues are part of each CDR3. The D gene is left open where the match is weak.

V,J,D,DNA,CDR3
TRBV29-1,TRBJ1-1,NA,TGCAGCGTTGAACGGACACAGAGCACTGAAGCTTTCTTT,CSVERTQSTEAFF
TRBV7-2,TRBJ2-7,TRBD1,TGTGCCAGCAGCCCCCGCGGGACAGGGGGCCTCTACGAGCAGTACTTC,CASSPRGTGGLYEQYF
TRBV28,TRBJ1-4,NA,TGTGCCAGCAGTTCCTACCGAAAACTGTTTTTT,CASSSYRKLFF
TRBV9,TRBJ1-2,NA,TGTGCCAGCAGCGTAGGGCTACGGGGGGGGAATGGCTACACCTTC,CASSVGLRGGNGYTF
TRBV7-9,TRBJ2-6,TRBD1,TGTGCCAGCAGCACGGGACAGGGGACCGGGGCCAACGTCCTGACTTTC,CASSTGQGTGANVLTF
TRBV11-2,TRBJ1-2,NA,TGTGCCAGCAGCTCGGGACTCACCTATGGCTACACCTTC,CASSSGLTYGYTF
TRBV5-1,TRBJ2-1,NA,TGCGCCAGCAGCTTGGATGACAGACCCTACAATGAGCAGTTCTTC,CASSLDDRPYNEQFF
TRBV5-1,TRBJ2-7,NA,TGCGCCAGCAGCTCCGCAGTGAACTCCTACGAGCAGTACTTC,CASSSAVNSYEQYF
TRBV5-4,TRBJ1-4,TRBD1,TGTGCCAGCAGCATGGGACAGGGGGCAAACGAAAAACTGTTTTTT,CASSMGQGANEKLFF
TRBV10-3,TRBJ1-4,TRBD1,TGTGCCATCAGTGAAGGGACAGGGAATGAAAAACTGTTTTTT,CAISEGTGNEKLFF
TRBV6-1,TRBJ1-3,NA,TGTGCCAGCAGTGAAGGTCCGGCCAGGGTTGGAAACACCATATATTTT,CASSEGPARVGNTIYF
TRBV28,TRBJ2-7,TRBD1,TGTGCCAGCTTAAGACAGGGGGCTGGCCACGAGCAGTACTTC,CASLRQGAGHEQYF
TRBV29-1,TRBJ2-3,NA,TGCAGCGTCGAACCGGGTGAAGCTACGCAGTATTTT,CSVEPGEATQYF
TRBV5-1,TRBJ2-7,NA,TGCGCCAGCAGCTTGGAACAGTCCTACGAGCAGTACTTC,CASSLEQSYEQYF
TRBV27,TRBJ2-5,TRBD1,TGTGCCAGCAGTATAGGGACAGCGATCCAAGAGACCCAGTACTTC,CASSIGTAIQETQYF
TRBV28,TRBJ1-2,NA,TGTGCCAGCAGTTTCTCCGCTAACTATGGCTACACCTTC,CASSFSANYGYTF
TRBV28,TRBJ1-5,NA,TGTGCCAGCAGTTTAATTGGCCTTTTCGGGGGAGGCAATCAGCCCCAGCATTTT,CASSLIGLFGGGNQPQHF
TRBV14,TRBJ1-6,NA,TGTGCCAGCAGCCTGGGGAGGGGGTCACCCCTCCACTTT,CASSLGRGSPLHF
TRBV7-8,TRBJ2-7,TRBD1,TGTGCCAGCAGGGAGGAGACAGGGTCTCCGGACCAGCAGTACTTC,CASREETGSPDQQYF
TRBV7-9,TRBJ1-2,NA,TGTGCCAGCAGCCTGGGGGGGGGCCTTCTCGATGGCTACACCTTC,CASSLGGGLLDGYTF
TRBV19,TRBJ1-2,TRBD1,TGTGCCAGTAGTAGTAGACAGGGTATCATCTATGGCTACACCTTC,CASSSRQGIIYGYTF
TRBV7-2,TRBJ1-5,NA,TGTGCCAGCAGTGAGAGCAATCAGCCCCAGCATTTT,CASSESNQPQHF
TRBV6-1,TRBJ2-1,NA,TGTGCCAGCACCGGGACAACAGACAATGAGCAGTTCTTC,CASTGTTDNEQFF
TRBV6-5,TRBJ1-5,NA,TGTGCCAGCAGTTACGGGCGGGGGCTTAGCAATCAGCCCCAGCATTTT,CASSYGRGLSNQPQHF
TRBV4-1,TRBJ2-1,TRBD1,TGCGCCAGCAGCCAACCCTCGCGATCAGACAGGGGCAATGAGCAGTTCTTC,CASSQPSRSDRGNEQFF
TRBV2,TRBJ1-1,TRBD1,TGTGCCGCAACGGGACAGCCGAACACTGAAGCTTTCTTT,CAATGQPNTEAFF
TRBV27,TRBJ1-5,TRBD1,TGTGCCAGCAGTTATCCATGTTGGGACAGGACGAATCAGCCCCAGCATTTT,CASSYPCWDRTNQPQHF
TRBV7-2,TRBJ1-5,NA,TGTGCCAGCAGCTTAGCCTGGGCAGAAAATCAGCCCCAGCATTTT,CASSLAWAENQPQHF
TRBV5-1,TRBJ1-2,TRBD1,TGCGCCAGCAGCTTGGGAGGCCAGGGGGCCTATGGCTACACCTTC,CASSLGGQGAYGYTF
TRBV4-1,TRBJ2-2,TRBD1,TGCGCCAGCAGCCAAGCCGGACAGGGGTACGGGGAGCTGTTTTTT,CASSQAGQGYGELFF
TRBV6-6,TRBJ2-5,TRBD1,TGTGCCAGCAGTTATATGACAGGGGGAGAGACCCAGTACTTC,CASSYMTGGETQYF
TRBV15,TRBJ2-5,TRBD2,TGTGCCACCAGCAGTCAGGGGACTAGGCAAGAGACCCAGTACTTC,CATSSQGTRQETQYF
TRBV6-6,TRBJ2-3,NA,TGTGCCAGCAGTTCGAGACTAGGGGCAGATACGCAGTATTTT,CASSSRLGADTQYF
TRBV6-5,TRBJ2-3,NA,TGTGCCACGGGGAGGGGGTCGTACACAGATACGCAGTATTTT,CATGRGSYTDTQYF
TRBV18,TRBJ1-1,NA,TGTGCCAGCTCACCCAGGACAGAGAACACTGAAGCTTTCTTT,CASSPRTENTEAFF
TRBV29-1,TRBJ2-5,TRBD1,TGCAGCGTCAGGGAACAGGGGGTTGGGGAGACCCAGTACTTC,CSVREQGVGETQYF
TRBV7-2,TRBJ1-6,NA,TGTGCCAGCAGCCCCCGCGTTGGGGGCCAGAATTCACCCCTCCACTTT,CASSPRVGGQNSPLHF
TRBV4-3,TRBJ2-5,NA,TGCGCCAGCAGCCAAGATGGAGCACCCCAAGAGACCCAGTACTTC,CASSQDGAPQETQYF
TRBV7-2,TRBJ2-5,TRBD2,TGTGCCGAGCTTTCTAGCGGGGGGGCGGAAGAGACCCAGTACTTC,CAELSSGGAEETQYF
TRBV6-4,TRBJ1-5,NA,TGTGCCCGACCCGGATCCTGGGCGCCCCAGCATTTT,CARPGSWAPQHF
TRBV19,TRBJ2-7,NA,TGTGCCAGTAGTATAGAGGGGCAGAGCTCCTACGAGCAGTACTTC,CASSIEGQSSYEQYF
TRBV7-9,TRBJ1-1,TRBD1,TGTGCCAGCAGCAAAAGGGGACAGGCACACACTGAAGCTTTCTTT,CASSKRGQAHTEAFF
TRBV4-3,TRBJ2-1,NA,TGCGCCAGCAGCCAAGTGGCGGCGGGGAACAATGAGCAGTTCTTC,CASSQVAAGNNEQFF
TRBV4-1,TRBJ1-5,TRBD1,TGCGCCAGCAGCCCCCCTTGGGGACAGGGCAATCAGCCCCAGCATTTT,CASSPPWGQGNQPQHF
TRBV25-1,TRBJ1-2,TRBD1,TGTGCCAGCAGTGCCCAGGGGGCGGGTGGCTACACCTTC,CASSAQGAGGYTF
TRBV6-1,TRBJ2-1,TRBD2,TGTGCCAGCAGTGAAGCGAGGGGGCGGGGGGGCCGAAGAGGGGAGCAGTTCTTC,CASSEARGRGGRRGEQFF
TRBV6-6,TRBJ1-5,TRBD1,TGTGCCAGCAGTGGGGGACAGGGGGTCCAGCCCCAGCATTTT,CASSGGQGVQPQHF
TRBV18,TRBJ1-4,NA,TGTGCCAGCTCACCACCGTCTACTAATGAAAAACTGTTTTTT,CASSPPSTNEKLFF
TRBV5-6,TRBJ1-1,NA,TGTGCCAGCAGTGTCACTAAGGGACTCCTGAACACTGAAGCTTTCTTT,CASSVTKGLLNTEAFF
TRBV29-1,TRBJ1-1,NA,TGCAGCGCCCCGGTCCTCACTGAAGCTTTCTTT,CSAPVLTEAFF
TRBV27,TRBJ2-5,NA,TGTGCCAGCAGACAAACCGGACCAGGGGAGACCCAGTACTTC,CASRQTGPGETQYF
TRBV7-2,TRBJ1-1,NA,TGTGCCAGCAGCTTAGATCCAGGGTCAGGTGAAGCTTTCTTT,CASSLDPGSGEAFF
TRBV9,TRBJ2-1,TRBD1,TGTGCCAGCAGCGTCCACGACAGGGGCCCAACTGAGCAGTTCTTC,CASSVHDRGPTEQFF